Listed below are T cell receptor beta chains from one sample, sequenced in a study of CD8 T cells in Susac syndrome. MiXCR, applied by TCRdb to the immunoSEQ multiplex PCR reads, yields one record per CDR3 protein. The sample holds about 66,000 distinct CDR3 sequences, roughly 94% seen once. The source material was CD8+ T cells from PBMCs. The receptors were gathered from a human donor with multiple sclerosis. Both conserved end residues are part of each CDR3. A D gene is named only where the DNA matches it firmly. Rows may omit the clone size; those that give it use once, few, many or a size class.

j_call | v_call | clone_size | d_call | cdr3_length | cdr3_aa | cdr3_nt
TRBJ1-5 | TRBV24-1 | NA | NA | 14 | CATSDRALNQPQHF | TGTGCCACCAGTGATAGGGCACTTAATCAGCCCCAGCATTTT
TRBJ2-7 | TRBV20-1 | NA | TRBD1 | 13 | CSARMTGEYEQYF | TGCAGTGCTAGAATGACAGGGGAATACGAGCAGTACTTC
TRBJ2-7 | TRBV27 | NA | TRBD1 | 15 | CASSLVGTGSYEQYF | TGTGCCAGCAGTTTAGTTGGGACAGGATCCTACGAGCAGTACTTC
TRBJ1-2 | TRBV10-3 | NA | TRBD1 | 15 | CAIRTRDSRPGGYTF | TGTGCCATCAGAACCAGGGACAGCCGGCCGGGGGGCTACACCTTC
TRBJ2-1 | TRBV6-4 | few | TRBD2 | 13 | CASSVAGEGEQFF | TGTGCCAGCAGTGTAGCGGGGGAGGGTGAGCAGTTCTTC
TRBJ2-1 | TRBV7-8 | NA | TRBD2 | 16 | CASSPGTSQLLNEQFF | TGTGCCAGCAGCCCCGGGACTAGCCAGCTGCTCAATGAGCAGTTCTTC
TRBJ1-2 | TRBV6-5 | NA | NA | 12 | CASESPNYGYTF | TGTGCCAGCGAGAGTCCTAACTATGGCTACACCTTC
TRBJ2-5 | TRBV5-4 | NA | NA | 13 | CASSAPLEETQYF | TGTGCCAGCAGCGCCCCTTTGGAAGAGACCCAGTACTTC
TRBJ1-5 | TRBV11-2 | NA | NA | 14 | CASSLSPTNQPQHF | TGTGCCAGCAGCTTAAGTCCGACCAATCAGCCCCAGCATTTT
TRBJ1-6 | TRBV9 | NA | TRBD1 | 16 | CASSVEGTGGDSPLHF | TGTGCCAGCAGCGTAGAGGGGACAGGGGGGGATTCACCCCTCCACTTT
TRBJ2-3 | TRBV24-1 | NA | NA | 14 | CATRDRGVSDTQYF | TGTGCCACCAGAGACCGTGGGGTGTCAGATACGCAGTATTTT
TRBJ1-6 | TRBV20-1 | NA | NA | 15 | CSASLLGRENSPLHF | TGCAGTGCTAGTCTTCTCGGCAGGGAGAATTCACCCCTCCACTTT
TRBJ2-7 | TRBV4-1 | NA | NA | 15 | CASSHRGTYAYEQYF | TGCGCCAGCAGCCATCGGGGGACATATGCCTACGAGCAGTACTTC
TRBJ1-1 | TRBV29-1 | NA | NA | 12 | CSVLQGYTEAFF | TGCAGCGTCCTACAGGGTTACACTGAAGCTTTCTTT
TRBJ2-2 | TRBV15 | NA | TRBD1 | 19 | CATSRDEEGTGSNTGELYF | TGTGCCACCAGCAGAGATGAGGAGGGGACAGGAAGTAACACCGGGGAGCTGTATTTT
TRBJ2-5 | TRBV19 | NA | TRBD1 | 17 | CASEETLMGQGIETQYF | TGTGCCAGCGAGGAAACCTTAATGGGACAGGGCATAGAGACCCAGTACTTC
TRBJ2-3 | TRBV6-5 | NA | TRBD2 | 17 | CASSYGLAGGSTDTQYF | TGTGCCAGCAGTTACGGACTAGCGGGGGGGAGCACAGATACGCAGTATTTT
TRBJ1-5 | TRBV27 | NA | NA | 14 | CASSTSGNNQPQHF | TGTGCCAGCAGTACCTCCGGGAACAATCAGCCCCAGCATTTT
TRBJ2-7 | TRBV4-1 | NA | TRBD1 | 15 | CASSQGTGGGYEQYF | TGCGCCAGCAGCCAAGGGACAGGGGGCGGCTACGAGCAGTACTTC
TRBJ2-3 | TRBV7-9 | once | TRBD1 | 16 | CASSSTSGRGQDTQYF | TGTGCCAGCAGCTCCACATCGGGCAGGGGGCAAGATACGCAGTATTTT
TRBJ2-1 | TRBV20-1 | NA | NA | 15 | CSARDFWGQGHEQFF | TGCAGTGCTAGAGATTTCTGGGGGCAGGGCCATGAGCAGTTCTTC
TRBJ2-2 | TRBV7-2 | NA | NA | 15 | CASSLSSVDTGELFF | TGTGCCAGCAGCCTAAGTAGCGTAGACACCGGGGAGCTGTTTTTT
TRBJ2-1 | TRBV9 | NA | NA | 15 | CASSVQAGPLNEQFF | TGTGCCAGCAGCGTACAGGCGGGGCCACTTAATGAGCAGTTCTTC
TRBJ2-3 | TRBV19 | NA | NA | 13 | CASSIIGEDTQYF | TGTGCCAGTAGTATAATCGGCGAAGATACGCAGTATTTT
TRBJ2-7 | TRBV24-1 | NA | NA | 12 | CATEDSSYEQYF | TGTGCCACCGAGGACAGCTCCTACGAGCAGTACTTC
TRBJ2-7 | TRBV2 | once | TRBD2 | 14 | CASSEERGSYEQYF | TGTGCCAGCAGTGAAGAGCGGGGCTCCTACGAGCAGTACTTC
TRBJ2-3 | TRBV28 | NA | NA | 17 | CASRPNHGTSEVDTQYF | TGTGCCAGCCGCCCGAACCACGGGACATCAGAGGTGGATACGCAGTATTTT
TRBJ2-7 | TRBV20-1 | NA | TRBD2 | 14 | CSARTSGSSYEQYF | TGCAGTGCTAGGACTAGCGGGTCGTCCTACGAGCAGTACTTC
TRBJ2-5 | TRBV3-1 | NA | TRBD2 | 17 | CASSPRNSGRAGETQYF | TGTGCCAGCAGCCCCCGTAATAGCGGGAGGGCCGGAGAGACCCAGTACTTC
TRBJ1-1 | TRBV20-1 | NA | NA | 12 | CSARVGDREAFF | TGCAGTGCTAGAGTAGGGGATAGGGAAGCTTTCTTT
TRBJ1-1 | TRBV3-1 | NA | NA | 15 | CASRQTGHLNTEAFF | TGTGCCAGCCGTCAGACCGGGCACCTGAACACTGAAGCTTTCTTT
TRBJ2-7 | TRBV6-5 | NA | NA | 15 | CASSYSPGAGEEQYF | TGTGCCAGCAGTTACTCCCCTGGGGCAGGGGAAGAGCAGTACTTC
TRBJ2-1 | TRBV27 | NA | TRBD1 | 16 | CARGTGKRCRYNEQFF | TGTGCCAGAGGGACAGGGAAGAGGTGTCGCTACAATGAGCAGTTCTTC
TRBJ2-1 | TRBV11-3 | NA | TRBD2 | 16 | CASSFRTSGSYNEQFF | TGTGCCAGCAGCTTCCGGACTAGCGGATCTTACAATGAGCAGTTCTTC
TRBJ2-7 | TRBV3-1 | NA | NA | 16 | CASSQAPGRGSYEQYF | TGTGCCAGCAGCCAAGCCCCGGGACGTGGGTCCTACGAGCAGTACTTC
TRBJ1-2 | TRBV19 | NA | NA | 12 | CASSISSGDYTF | TGTGCCAGTAGTATTAGTTCGGGGGACTACACCTTC
TRBJ2-2 | TRBV13 | NA | NA | 17 | CASSLVGGQRDTGELFF | TGTGCCAGCAGCTTAGTGGGAGGCCAAAGGGACACCGGGGAGCTGTTTTTT
TRBJ2-3 | TRBV6-5 | NA | NA | 13 | CASSSHSTDTQYF | TGTGCCAGCAGTAGTCATAGCACAGATACGCAGTATTTT
TRBJ2-5 | TRBV29-1 | NA | NA | 15 | CSVDSLGLYQETQYF | TGCAGCGTTGACTCCCTGGGACTTTACCAAGAGACCCAGTACTTC
TRBJ2-3 | TRBV28 | NA | NA | 16 | CASRGVGTSATDTQYF | TGTGCCAGCCGTGGGGTCGGGACATCAGCCACAGATACGCAGTATTTT
TRBJ2-5 | TRBV5-4 | NA | TRBD2 | 16 | CASSSGLAADQETQYF | TGTGCCAGCAGCTCTGGACTAGCGGCAGACCAAGAGACCCAGTACTTC
TRBJ2-1 | TRBV29-1 | NA | NA | 13 | CSVEENIYNEQFF | TGCAGCGTTGAGGAGAATATCTACAATGAGCAGTTCTTC
TRBJ2-5 | TRBV2 | NA | NA | 13 | CASTSSWPETQYF | TGTGCCAGCACATCTTCTTGGCCAGAGACCCAGTACTTC
TRBJ1-5 | TRBV28 | NA | NA | 15 | CASISSEGTWQPQHF | TGTGCCAGCATTTCTTCAGAGGGGACGTGGCAGCCCCAGCATTTT
TRBJ2-3 | TRBV7-9 | NA | NA | 11 | CASSPPDTQYF | TGTGCCAGCAGCCCCCCAGATACGCAGTATTTT
TRBJ2-3 | TRBV30 | NA | NA | 15 | CAWSVGGGGMDTQYF | TGTGCCTGGAGTGTGGGTGGAGGGGGAATGGATACGCAGTATTTT
TRBJ1-1 | TRBV24-1 | NA | TRBD1 | 12 | CATSDLGQGAFF | TGTGCCACCAGTGATTTAGGACAGGGAGCTTTCTTT
TRBJ2-7 | TRBV7-2 | NA | NA | 13 | CASRLALDYEQYF | TGTGCCAGCAGGCTAGCGCTCGACTACGAGCAGTACTTC
TRBJ2-3 | TRBV15 | NA | TRBD2 | 16 | CATSEGLAGSTDTQYF | TGTGCCACCAGCGAGGGACTAGCGGGAAGCACAGATACGCAGTATTTT
TRBJ1-1 | TRBV7-9 | NA | TRBD1 | 16 | CASSPGTGPSNTEAFF | TGTGCCAGCAGCCCCGGGACAGGGCCCTCCAACACTGAAGCTTTCTTT
TRBJ2-1 | TRBV20-1 | NA | TRBD2 | 17 | CSARDLGGQRGIYEQFF | TGCAGTGCTAGAGATTTGGGCGGCCAGCGGGGGATTTATGAGCAGTTCTTC
TRBJ2-5 | TRBV5-6 | NA | TRBD1 | 14 | CASSGDRGKETQYF | TGTGCCTCGTCCGGGGACAGGGGTAAGGAGACCCAGTACTTC
TRBJ2-7 | TRBV19 | NA | NA | 15 | CASRWGAGGSYEQYF | TGTGCCAGTAGATGGGGTGCAGGGGGGTCGTACGAGCAGTACTTC
TRBJ2-1 | TRBV23-1 | NA | TRBD1 | 13 | CASTRQGRNEQFF | TGCGCCAGCACCCGACAGGGTAGGAATGAGCAGTTCTTC
TRBJ2-1 | TRBV20-1 | NA | NA | 12 | CGLVGGLGEQFF | TGCGGGTTAGTTGGGGGGCTTGGTGAGCAGTTCTTC
TRBJ1-1 | TRBV7-9 | NA | NA | 14 | CASSFGGINTEAFF | TGTGCCAGCAGCTTTGGGGGGATAAACACTGAAGCTTTCTTT
TRBJ1-2 | TRBV30 | NA | NA | 14 | CAWSVAGASYGYTF | TGTGCCTGGAGTGTAGCCGGGGCCTCCTATGGCTACACCTTC